This T cell receptor (beta chain) emerged from a study of blood T cell repertoires in COVID-19. In germline, CDR1 is LGHNA, CDR2 YSLEER. J was trimmed by 3 bases and V by 4 bases; bases with no gene match: 5. The CDR3 sequence is 15 residues long. Sequencing used immunoSEQ multiplex PCR; TCRdb keeps in-frame clones, though not all of them. The sample consists of approximately 49,000 clones, about 70% of them appearing once. Specimen: peripheral blood. The rearrangement joins TRBV4-3 to TRBJ1-4; the match to TRBD1 covers 7 bases. This clonotype was obtained from a woman in her seventies with acute or convalescent COVID-19. The CDR3 DNA reads TGCGCCAGCAGCCGCGTAGGACAGGCTAATGAAAAACTGTTTTTT. This sequence encodes CASSRVGQANEKLFF.